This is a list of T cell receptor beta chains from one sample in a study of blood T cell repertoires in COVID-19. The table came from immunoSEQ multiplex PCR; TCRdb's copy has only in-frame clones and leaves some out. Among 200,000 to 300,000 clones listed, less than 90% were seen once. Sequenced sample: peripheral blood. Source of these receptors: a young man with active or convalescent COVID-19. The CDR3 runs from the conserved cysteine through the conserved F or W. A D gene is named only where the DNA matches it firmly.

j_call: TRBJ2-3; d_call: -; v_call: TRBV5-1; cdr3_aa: CASSLQATSDTQYF; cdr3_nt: TGCGCCAGCAGCTTGCAAGCGACTTCGGATACGCAGTATTTT
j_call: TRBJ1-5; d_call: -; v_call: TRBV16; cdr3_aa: CASSHQGPDQPQHF; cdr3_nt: TGTGCCAGCAGCCACCAGGGGCCAGATCAGCCCCAGCATTTT
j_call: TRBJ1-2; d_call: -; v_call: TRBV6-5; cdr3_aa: CASSPGNGYTF; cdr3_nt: TGTGCCAGCAGTCCAGGGAATGGCTACACCTTC
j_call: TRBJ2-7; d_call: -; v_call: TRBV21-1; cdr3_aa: CASTSGEIVNEQYF; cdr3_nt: TGTGCCAGCACTTCAGGGGAAATCGTCAACGAGCAGTACTTC
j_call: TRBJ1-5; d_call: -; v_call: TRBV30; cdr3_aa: CAWSVLTANQPQHF; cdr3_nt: TGTGCCTGGAGTGTACTTACAGCTAATCAGCCCCAGCATTTT
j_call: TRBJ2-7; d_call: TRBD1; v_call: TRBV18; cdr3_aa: CASSRQGYEQYF; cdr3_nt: TGTGCCAGCTCACGACAGGGCTACGAGCAGTACTTC
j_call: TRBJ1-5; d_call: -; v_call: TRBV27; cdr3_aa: CASRSLDRGNQPQHF; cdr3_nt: TGTGCCAGCAGATCCCTGGACAGAGGCAATCAGCCCCAGCATTTT
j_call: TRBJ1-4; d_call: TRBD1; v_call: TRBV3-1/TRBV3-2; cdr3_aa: CASSQTGTGNEKLFF; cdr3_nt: TGTGCCAGCAGCCAAACCGGGACAGGTAATGAAAAACTGTTTTTT
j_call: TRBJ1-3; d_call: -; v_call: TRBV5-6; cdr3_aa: CASSLFGDSSSGNTIYF; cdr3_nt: TGTGCCAGCAGCTTATTTGGGGACTCGAGCTCTGGAAACACCATATATTTT
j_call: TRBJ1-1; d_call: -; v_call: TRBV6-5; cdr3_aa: CASFGNTEAFF; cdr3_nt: TGTGCCAGCTTCGGGAACACTGAAGCTTTCTTT
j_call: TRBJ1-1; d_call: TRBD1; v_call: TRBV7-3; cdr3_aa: CASSLIGGAGEAFF; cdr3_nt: TGTGCCAGCAGCTTAATAGGGGGCGCGGGGGAAGCTTTCTTT
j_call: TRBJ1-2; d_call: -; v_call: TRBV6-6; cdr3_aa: CASSSPDRLHGYTF; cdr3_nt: TGTGCCAGCAGTTCCCCAGACAGGTTACATGGCTACACCTTC
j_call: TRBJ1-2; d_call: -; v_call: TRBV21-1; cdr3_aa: CASSGDRRYWGYTF; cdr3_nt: TGTGCCAGCAGCGGGGACAGGCGTTATTGGGGCTACACCTTC